This TCR beta chain comes out of a study of radiation and T cells in renal cell carcinoma. Across the study: Nephrectomy followed 15 Gy stereotactic body radiation by 4 weeks.

Of note for this clone: The antigen is not known.

Notes on the study in general: Top tumor clonotypes rose in blood 2 weeks post-radiation, then contracted.

Noted time point: baseline pretreatment blood. Treatment defined: 15 Gy SBRT to primary tumor, nephrectomy 4 weeks later. Sequenced by immunoSEQ multiplex PCR; TCRdb stores in-frame clones only, minus some. The table records 100,000 to 150,000 clones, around 83% of them present only once. Germline lookup yields CDR1 SGHTA and CDR2 FQGNSA. Trimming removed 0 bases from V and 3 bases from J, with 10 bases in between. CDR3 length: 15 residues. The sequencing used blood, collected from a patient whose treatment included radiotherapy and nephrectomy. This TCR was sampled from a woman aged 55 to 70 with renal cell carcinoma. The chain links TRBV7-2 to TRBJ2-3; D perhaps matches TRBD2 (5 bases). The CDR3 region is CASSLAVWTTDTQYF. CDR3 DNA: TGTGCCAGCAGCTTAGCGGTGTGGACTACAGATACGCAGTATTTT.